This passage covers 15 T cell receptor beta chains from one sample sequenced in a study of cytomegalovirus exposure and HLA in healthy donors. 60 Vbeta and 13 Jbeta primers were used in PCR. Clones were read by immunoSEQ multiplex PCR, and TCRdb kept only the in-frame ones, dropping some. The table lists around 88,000 clones, roughly 70% of them singletons. Sequenced input: PBMCs. These receptors were taken from a male donor in good health and CMV-seronegative.

The chain links TRBV5-1 to TRBJ1-3, with a possible D match to TRBD1 (5 bases). Germline values: CDR1 SGHRS, CDR2 YFSETQ. The V end was cut by 2 bases, the J end by 4 bases, with 13 bases between. This CDR3 region has 15 residues. DNA for the CDR3: TGCGCCAGCAGCTTATGGGGGGATCTGGGAAACACCATATATTTT. Amino acid sequence: CASSLWGDLGNTIYF.

CDR3 loop: CASSASVHNEQYF. The CDR3 DNA reads TGTGCCAGCAGTGCAAGCGTTCACAACGAGCAGTACTTC. V usage is TRBV9 and J usage is TRBJ2-7, with D unclear. CDR3 size: 13 residues. Germline V gene data show CDR1 as SGDLS and CDR2 as YYNGEE. Trimming removed 5 bases from V and 5 bases from J, with 14 bases in between. Looking up the rest from reference TRBV9 and TRBJ2-7 gives the full variable domain: DSGVTQTPKHLITATGQRVTLRCSPRSGDLSVYWYQQSLDQGLQFLIQYYNGEERAKGNILERFSAQQFPDLHSELNLSSLELGDSALYFCASSASVHNEQYFGPGTRLTVT.

This sequence joins TRBV28 and TRBJ1-3; the D gene is possibly TRBD1 (5 bases). This CDR3 has 16 amino acids. Trimming removed 3 bases at V and 2 bases at J, with 14 bases between. The germline CDR1 and CDR2 sequences are MDHEN and SYDVKM. The CDR3 DNA is TGTGCCAGCAGTTTTGCGGGCGGGGGAACTGGAAACACCATATATTTT. It codes for CASSFAGGGTGNTIYF.

This chain connects TRBV30 to TRBJ1-2, with D maybe TRBD1 (5 bases). The V end was cut by 1 base, the J end by 6 bases, with 18 bases between. The CDR3 has 15 amino acids. CDR1 and CDR2 from the germline V gene are GTSNPN and SVGIG (reference sequence). CDR3 nucleotides: TGTGCCTGGAGTGCCCTTGGGGGGGTCAGAGATGGCTACACCTTC. It codes for CAWSALGGVRDGYTF.

The chain is built from TRBV5-8 and TRBJ2-7, with TRBD1 identical over 8 bases. This CDR3 is built from 15 residues. With V trimmed by 0 bases and J by 3 bases, 5 bases remained unmatched. Germline V CDR1 and CDR2: SGHTS, YDEGEE. CDR3 in DNA: TGTGCCAGCAGCTTGGGGGCAGGGGGCTACTACGAGCAGTACTTC. Protein sequence: CASSLGAGGYYEQYF.

This chain joins TRBV29-1 and TRBJ1-1, with 7 bases matching TRBD1. Germline CDR1 and CDR2: SQVTM and ANQGSEA. Trimming cost V 8 bases and J 2 bases; bases outside gene matches: 5. CDR3 length: 12 amino acids. The DNA for the CDR3 is TGCAGCCCCGGGACAGTTAACACTGAAGCTTTCTTT. It specifies CSPGTVNTEAFF.

The chain has TRBV4-3 and TRBJ2-7, with D possibly matching TRBD1 (6 bases). V was clipped by 4 bases and J by 1 base, with 14 bases between them. This CDR3 has 15 residues. Germline V lookup: CDR1 LGHNA, CDR2 YSLEER. The CDR3 DNA reads as TGCGCCAGCAGCCCTTGGGCAGGGGAATCCTACGAGCAGTACTTC. Encoded protein: CASSPWAGESYEQYF.

The chain uses TRBV9 and TRBJ2-7; tentative D call: TRBD2 (5 bases). Germline CDR1 SGDLS, CDR2 YYNGEE. Between the trimmed V and J ends, which lost 4 bases and 3 bases, there was a span of 8 bases. The CDR3 is 12 residues long. The CDR3 DNA reads as TGTGCCAGCAGCCCCCGGGGCTACGAGCAGTACTTC. Its protein product is CASSPRGYEQYF.

Turning to this clone: The junction differs from germline at one of its ends, possibly a read error. The chain recombines TRBV27 with TRBJ2-1; TRBD2 matches 11 bases. Germline CDR1 reads MNHEY; CDR2 reads SMNVEV (reference sequence). There are 16 residues in the CDR3. CDR3 residues: CASSLTSGMIYDEQFF. The CDR3 DNA is TGTGCCAGCAGTTTGACTAGCGGGATGATCTACGATGAGCAGTTCTTC.

This chain connects TRBV27 to TRBJ2-7; 12 bases are shared with TRBD1. CDR1 and CDR2 (germline): MNHEY, SMNVEV (reference sequence). This CDR3 spans 14 amino acids. V was pared by 7 bases and J by 7 bases, with 8 bases of the junction left unmatched. CDR3 DNA: TGTGCCAGCACTCCGGGACAGGGGGCGAGTGAGCAGTACTTC. It specifies CASTPGQGASEQYF.

This clone was observed a few times. This rearrangement joins TRBV4-2 to TRBJ2-7, with a tentative D call TRBD2 (6 bases). The V end was cut by 0 bases, the J end by 3 bases, with 9 bases between. Germline V gene data show CDR1 as LGHNA and CDR2 as YNFKEQ. This CDR3 is 14 amino acids long. The CDR3 DNA reads TGTGCCAGCAGCCAAGAAAAGGGAGGCTACGAGCAGTACTTC. Translating gives CASSQEKGGYEQYF.

The chain has TRBV15 and TRBJ2-3; 9 bases fit TRBD2. Unmatched junction bases numbered 3, after V lost 7 bases and J lost 4 bases. This CDR3 has 13 residues. The germline V gene encodes CDR1 LNHNV and CDR2 YYDKDF (reference sequence). The CDR3 reads CATIGLASDTQYF. The CDR3 DNA follows: TGTGCCACCATCGGACTAGCGTCAGATACGCAGTATTTT. The whole variable domain, remainder taken from reference TRBV15 and TRBJ2-3, is DAMVIQNPRYQVTQFGKPVTLSCSQTLNHNVMYWYQQKSSQAPKLLFHYYDKDFNNEADTPDNFQSRRPNTSFCFLDIRSPGLGDTAMYLCATIGLASDTQYFGPGTRLTVL.

This chain joins TRBV5-1 and TRBJ1-2; D may be TRBD1 (6 bases). Trimming took 0 bases from V and 5 from J, leaving 8 bases between them. Germline lookup yields CDR1 SGHRS and CDR2 YFSETQ. The CDR3 spans 13 residues. The CDR3 protein is CASSLDREYGYTF. The CDR3 bases are TGCGCCAGCAGCTTGGACAGGGAATATGGCTACACCTTC.

This sequence joins TRBV30 and TRBJ2-3; TRBD2 matches 9 bases. The CDR3 length is 14 residues. Unmatched junction bases numbered 7, after V lost 2 bases and J lost 7 bases. CDR1 and CDR2 (germline): GTSNPN, SVGIG (reference sequence). CDR3 residues: CAWSSPGTSNTQYF. CDR3 in DNA: TGTGCCTGGAGTAGTCCCGGGACTAGCAATACGCAGTATTTT. Looking up the rest from reference TRBV30 and TRBJ2-3 gives the full variable domain: SQTIHQWPATLVQPVGSPLSLECTVEGTSNPNLYWYRQAAGRGLQLLFYSVGIGQISSEVPQNLSASRPQDRQFILSSKKLLLSDSGFYLCAWSSPGTSNTQYFGPGTRLTVL.

The rearrangement joins TRBV9 to TRBJ1-2, with 10 bases matching TRBD1. V trimming: 0 bases; J trimming: 6 bases; junction bases outside the gene matches: 2. The germline gives CDR1 SGDLS, CDR2 YYNGEE. The CDR3 has 14 residues. The CDR3 sequence: CASSVGQGADGYTF. The CDR3 coding sequence is TGTGCCAGCAGCGTAGGACAGGGGGCGGATGGCTACACCTTC.